This is a list of T cell receptor beta chains from one sample in a study of T cell responses to AZD1222 COVID-19 vaccine. Data came from immunoSEQ multiplex PCR; TCRdb stores just in-frame clones and leaves some out. The sample includes around 99,000 clones, approximately 89% of them seen just once. Here the sequenced sample was peripheral blood, taken on day 0 of AZD1222 vaccination. These receptor sequences come from an adult in good health. Both conserved end residues are part of each CDR3. The order of the fields is clone size, D gene, J gene, V gene, CDR3 protein, CDR3 DNA. A D gene is named only where the DNA matches it firmly. Only part of the rows carry a size: once, few, many, or a class if the clone is expanded.

size: once
D: TRBD2
J: TRBJ2-1
V: TRBV12-5
CDR3: CASVPPGLRGGDEQFF
DNA: TGTGCTAGTGTTCCCCCGGGACTACGGGGGGGGGATGAGCAGTTCTTC

size: NA
D: TRBD2
J: TRBJ2-2
V: TRBV3-1/TRBV3-2
CDR3: CASSLGLVNTGELFF
DNA: TGTGCCAGCAGCCTGGGACTAGTGAACACCGGGGAGCTGTTTTTT

size: once
D: TRBD1
J: TRBJ2-7
V: TRBV4-3
CDR3: CASSRDRDYEQYF
DNA: TGCGCCAGCAGCCGAGACAGGGACTACGAGCAGTACTTC

size: NA
D: NA
J: TRBJ1-2
V: TRBV29-1
CDR3: CSVQQNNYGYTF
DNA: TGCAGCGTTCAACAAAATAACTATGGCTACACCTTC

size: NA
D: NA
J: TRBJ2-4
V: TRBV7-9
CDR3: CASSPGQAKNIQYF
DNA: TGTGCCAGCAGCCCCGGACAGGCCAAAAACATTCAGTACTTC

size: NA
D: NA
J: TRBJ1-2
V: TRBV12-3/TRBV12-4
CDR3: CASTQGVAGYTF
DNA: TGTGCCAGCACCCAAGGGGTGGCGGGCTACACCTTC

size: few
D: NA
J: TRBJ1-1
V: TRBV7-8
CDR3: CASSLEGSTDTEAFF
DNA: TGTGCCAGCAGCCTAGAGGGATCTACGGACACTGAAGCTTTCTTT

size: NA
D: TRBD1
J: TRBJ2-5
V: TRBV6-2/TRBV6-3
CDR3: CASSRNTGVRETQYF
DNA: TGTGCCAGCAGTAGAAACACAGGGGTTCGCGAGACCCAGTACTTC

size: NA
D: TRBD1
J: TRBJ1-5
V: TRBV12-5
CDR3: CASGTLQGAGNQPQHF
DNA: TGTGCTAGTGGCACCCTTCAGGGGGCTGGCAATCAGCCCCAGCATTTT

size: NA
D: NA
J: TRBJ1-1
V: TRBV6-5
CDR3: CASSYGAGWDTEAFF
DNA: TGTGCCAGCAGTTACGGGGCAGGGTGGGACACTGAAGCTTTCTTT

size: NA
D: NA
J: TRBJ1-4
V: TRBV4-3
CDR3: CASSQDWGFEKLFF
DNA: TGCGCCAGCAGCCAAGATTGGGGTTTTGAAAAACTGTTTTTT

size: NA
D: TRBD2
J: TRBJ2-5
V: TRBV3-1/TRBV3-2
CDR3: CASSYRSGGDFQETQYF
DNA: TGTGCCAGCAGCTACCGTAGCGGGGGGGATTTCCAAGAGACCCAGTACTTC

size: NA
D: TRBD1
J: TRBJ2-1
V: TRBV6-2/TRBV6-3
CDR3: CASSYGQGNYNEQFF
DNA: TGTGCCAGCAGTTACGGACAGGGAAACTACAATGAGCAGTTCTTC

size: NA
D: NA
J: TRBJ2-7
V: TRBV27
CDR3: CASSYGIPPYEQYF
DNA: TGTGCCAGCAGTTACGGCATTCCTCCGTACGAGCAGTACTTC

size: NA
D: TRBD1
J: TRBJ1-1
V: TRBV29-1
CDR3: CSASTGANTEAFF
DNA: TGCAGCGCTTCGACAGGGGCAAACACTGAAGCTTTCTTT

size: NA
D: TRBD2
J: TRBJ2-3
V: TRBV11-3
CDR3: CASSLDLWRGADTDTQYF
DNA: TGTGCCAGCAGCTTAGATCTCTGGCGGGGGGCCGACACAGATACGCAGTATTTT

size: few
D: NA
J: TRBJ1-6
V: TRBV2
CDR3: CASRQNNSPLHF
DNA: TGTGCCAGCAGACAGAATAATTCACCCCTCCACTTT

size: once
D: TRBD2
J: TRBJ2-1
V: TRBV7-2
CDR3: CASSRTSGGAEEQFF
DNA: TGTGCCAGCAGCCGGACTAGCGGGGGGGCAGAGGAGCAGTTCTTC

size: NA
D: TRBD1
J: TRBJ1-5
V: TRBV6-2/TRBV6-3
CDR3: CASSLYRGSQPQHF
DNA: TGTGCCAGCAGTCTCTACAGGGGGTCTCAGCCCCAGCATTTT

size: NA
D: NA
J: TRBJ1-1
V: TRBV3-1/TRBV3-2
CDR3: CASREDGNTEAFF
DNA: TGTGCCAGCAGGGAAGACGGGAACACTGAAGCTTTCTTT

size: NA
D: TRBD1
J: TRBJ2-2
V: TRBV4-3
CDR3: CASSQYRGTNTGELFF
DNA: TGCGCCAGCAGCCAATACAGGGGGACGAACACCGGGGAGCTGTTTTTT

size: NA
D: TRBD1
J: TRBJ1-1
V: TRBV29-1
CDR3: CSVGQGNTEAFF
DNA: TGCAGCGTTGGACAGGGGAACACTGAAGCTTTCTTT

size: NA
D: TRBD2
J: TRBJ2-2
V: TRBV7-2
CDR3: CASSPTPGLATGELFF
DNA: TGTGCCAGCAGCCCCACTCCGGGACTAGCCACCGGGGAGCTGTTTTTT

size: once
D: NA
J: TRBJ1-1
V: TRBV5-1
CDR3: CASSLGGIRRDTEAFF
DNA: TGCGCCAGCAGCTTAGGGGGGATAAGGAGGGACACTGAAGCTTTCTTT

size: NA
D: NA
J: TRBJ1-4
V: TRBV12-3/TRBV12-4
CDR3: CASSSGVREKLFF
DNA: TGTGCCAGCAGTTCAGGGGTCCGAGAAAAACTGTTTTTT

size: once
D: NA
J: TRBJ1-5
V: TRBV27
CDR3: CASSFDSPGRNQPQHF
DNA: TGTGCCAGCAGTTTTGACAGTCCTGGGCGCAATCAGCCCCAGCATTTT

size: few
D: TRBD2
J: TRBJ2-1
V: TRBV9
CDR3: CASTRSGGAYNEQFF
DNA: TGTGCCAGCACCCGAAGCGGGGGGGCCTACAATGAGCAGTTCTTC

size: NA
D: NA
J: TRBJ1-2
V: TRBV30
CDR3: CACNTRRYGYTF
DNA: TGTGCCTGCAACACTCGGCGCTATGGCTACACCTTC

size: few
D: TRBD1
J: TRBJ2-2
V: TRBV5-8
CDR3: CASSLPGQGALTGELFF
DNA: TGTGCCAGCAGCCTCCCGGGACAGGGGGCCCTGACCGGGGAGCTGTTTTTT

size: NA
D: NA
J: TRBJ1-2
V: TRBV7-2
CDR3: CASSLASTLDYGYTF
DNA: TGTGCCAGCAGCTTAGCCTCAACTTTGGACTATGGCTACACCTTC

size: NA
D: NA
J: TRBJ1-5
V: TRBV5-4
CDR3: CASNLREEVAGNQPQHF
DNA: TGTGCCAGCAACCTGCGGGAGGAGGTGGCCGGCAATCAGCCCCAGCATTTT

size: NA
D: NA
J: TRBJ1-1
V: TRBV6-5
CDR3: CASSLRAVVNTEAFF
DNA: TGTGCCAGCAGTTTACGGGCCGTCGTGAACACTGAAGCTTTCTTT

size: once
D: NA
J: TRBJ2-3
V: TRBV9
CDR3: CASSVGNGINTDTQYF
DNA: TGTGCCAGCAGCGTAGGGAACGGGATTAACACAGATACGCAGTATTTT

size: NA
D: NA
J: TRBJ1-2
V: TRBV6-6
CDR3: CASSYWQDGGYTF
DNA: TGTGCCAGCAGTTACTGGCAGGATGGTGGCTACACCTTC

size: once
D: NA
J: TRBJ2-1
V: TRBV7-6
CDR3: CASSLAGTPNDEQFF
DNA: TGTGCCAGCAGCTTAGCGGGGACTCCCAACGATGAGCAGTTCTTC

size: NA
D: TRBD1
J: TRBJ2-2
V: TRBV9
CDR3: CASSIGQGRVGELFF
DNA: TGTGCCAGCAGCATCGGACAGGGAAGGGTCGGGGAGCTGTTTTTT

size: NA
D: NA
J: TRBJ1-3
V: TRBV5-1
CDR3: CASSSLGIAGNTIYF
DNA: TGCGCCAGCAGCTCTTTGGGTATAGCGGGAAACACCATATATTTT

size: few
D: NA
J: TRBJ1-2
V: TRBV7-9
CDR3: CASSLVPSPTNYGYTF
DNA: TGTGCCAGCAGCTTAGTACCCAGCCCTACTAACTATGGCTACACCTTC

size: NA
D: TRBD1
J: TRBJ2-3
V: TRBV7-2
CDR3: CASSLVGRGPDTQYF
DNA: TGTGCCAGCAGCTTAGTGGGCAGGGGGCCAGATACGCAGTATTTT

size: once
D: NA
J: TRBJ2-7
V: TRBV27
CDR3: CASSFEGPYEQYF
DNA: TGTGCCAGCAGTTTCGAAGGACCCTACGAGCAGTACTTC

size: NA
D: TRBD1
J: TRBJ1-2
V: TRBV19
CDR3: CASSFPGQGGYGYTF
DNA: TGTGCCAGTAGTTTCCCCGGACAGGGCGGGTATGGCTACACCTTC

size: NA
D: NA
J: TRBJ2-4
V: TRBV6-5
CDR3: CASSYSPGQNIQYF
DNA: TGTGCCAGCAGTTACTCGCCAGGACAAAACATTCAGTACTTC

size: NA
D: TRBD2
J: TRBJ2-7
V: TRBV5-5
CDR3: CASSLQLAGGYYEQYF
DNA: TGTGCCAGCAGCTTACAACTAGCGGGGGGGTACTACGAGCAGTACTTC

size: NA
D: TRBD1
J: TRBJ1-3
V: TRBV18
CDR3: CASVLLKGAPGNTIYF
DNA: TGTGCCAGCGTATTACTAAAGGGGGCGCCGGGAAACACCATATATTTT

size: NA
D: NA
J: TRBJ2-3
V: TRBV3-1/TRBV3-2
CDR3: CASSQVRTTDTQYF
DNA: TGTGCCAGCAGCCAAGTGAGGACCACAGATACGCAGTATTTT

size: NA
D: NA
J: TRBJ2-1
V: TRBV29-1
CDR3: CSVGGPIIGNEQFF
DNA: TGCAGCGTTGGGGGACCTATAATAGGAAATGAGCAGTTCTTC

size: NA
D: NA
J: TRBJ1-3
V: TRBV7-9
CDR3: CASSLGTPSSGNTIYF
DNA: TGTGCCAGCAGCTTAGGGACCCCTAGCTCTGGAAACACCATATATTTT

size: NA
D: NA
J: TRBJ2-7
V: TRBV2
CDR3: CASKPGRAGHEQYF
DNA: TGTGCCAGCAAACCCGGACGGGCGGGGCACGAGCAGTACTTC

size: NA
D: TRBD1
J: TRBJ2-3
V: TRBV29-1
CDR3: CSVLQGAFLTDTQYF
DNA: TGCAGCGTTCTACAGGGGGCGTTTCTCACAGATACGCAGTATTTT